Only one count was recorded for the clone carrying this TCR beta chain. The protocol was immunoSEQ multiplex PCR, while the TCRdb copy is restricted to in-frame clones and leaves out a portion. The data show hundreds of thousands of clones, roughly 90% seen once. Those enrolled in Seattle joined during active infection and were followed longitudinally afterward. CDR3 length equals 18 residues. This sample was included in a study of blood T cell repertoires in COVID-19. The rearrangement uses TRBV21-1 and TRBJ2-1; the tabulated D call, TRBD2, remains unverified against the DNA. TRBV21-1 is a documented pseudogene. Source material: peripheral blood. The sequence came from a woman between 70 and 85 years old with COVID-19, enrolled during active disease. The CDR3: CASSKDEGGGASYNEQFF. As DNA, the CDR3 is TGTGCCAGCAGCAAAGACGAGGGCGGGGGTGCCTCCTACAATGAGCAGTTCTTC.